The clone carrying this T cell receptor beta chain has a count of ten or more. This sample was included in a study of early T cells in non-severe SARS-CoV-2 infection. CDR3 length: 13 amino acids. Trimming stripped 6 bases from V and 2 bases from J, with 12 bases between. From germline, CDR1 is DFQATT and CDR2 SNEGSKA (reference sequence). TCRdb itself ran the 5' RACE reads through MiXCR, one entry per CDR3 protein. The data show about 38,000 distinct CDR3 sequences, over 3.5% seen once. The chain couples TRBV20-1 to TRBJ2-3; D call uncertain. The TCR comes from an adult who was a healthcare worker with PCR-confirmed SARS-CoV-2 infection or an uninfected control (not recorded which). The sequencing input was whole blood. The DNA for the CDR3 is TGCAGTGCCCGACAACCTACCACAGATACGCAGTATTTT. Translation: CSARQPTTDTQYF.